This TCR beta chain was recorded in a study of beta chain features in type 1 diabetes. The CDR3 spans 14 residues. Germline V gene data show CDR1 as SGHTA and CDR2 as FQGNSA. The V gene lost 3 bases and the J gene lost 1 base, with 9 bases spanning the gap. As every portion of the isolated RNA was reverse transcribed, the sequencing read expressed TCRB transcripts. Measured with immunoSEQ multiplex PCR; TCRdb has only the in-frame clones, and not every one. Of about 120,000 clones listed, around 17% are singletons. Concerning this clone: The antigen remains undetermined.

Study results and caveats: When Type 1 diabetes patients were examined, their TCRB CDR3s proved moderately but significantly shorter in all four CD4+ subsets.

The V and J genes are TRBV7-2 and TRBJ2-5; no clear D. The sequence was obtained from a man aged 25-40 years with type 1 diabetes. The specimen sequenced was central memory CD4+ T cells from blood. CDR3 loop: CASSFPGLQETQYF. The DNA for the CDR3 is TGTGCCAGCAGCTTTCCGGGCCTCCAAGAGACCCAGTACTTC.